This is a list of T cell receptor beta chains from one sample in a study of blood T cell repertoires in COVID-19. TCRdb's copy holds only in-frame clones and misses some; the assay was immunoSEQ multiplex PCR. The sample carries about 240,000 clones, 85% to 90% recorded once. Sequencing was done on a sample of peripheral blood. Every receptor here comes from a man between 60 and 75 years old with acute or convalescent COVID-19. The CDR3 runs from the conserved cysteine through the conserved F or W. The order of the fields is J gene, clone size, D gene, V gene, CDR3 protein, CDR3 DNA. The D gene is left open where the match is weak. Clone size is shown for a subset of rows, as once, few, many or a class of expanded clone.

J: TRBJ2-7
size: -
D: -
V: TRBV7-9
CDR3: CASSLIGAYEQYF
DNA: TGTGCCAGCAGCTTAATCGGGGCCTACGAGCAGTACTTC

J: TRBJ1-2
size: -
D: TRBD1
V: TRBV6-5
CDR3: CASSSTGDYGYTF
DNA: TGTGCCAGCAGTTCGACAGGGGACTATGGCTACACCTTC

J: TRBJ1-5
size: -
D: TRBD1
V: TRBV27
CDR3: CASRPGQRPPVENQPQHF
DNA: TGTGCCAGCAGACCGGGACAGCGACCCCCGGTTGAAAATCAGCCCCAGCATTTT

J: TRBJ2-5
size: -
D: TRBD1
V: TRBV24-1
CDR3: CATSDFLTASHEDREEETQYF
DNA: TGTGCCACCAGTGATTTTCTTACGGCGTCCCACGAGGACAGGGAGGAAGAGACCCAGTACTTC

J: TRBJ2-2
size: -
D: TRBD1
V: TRBV4-3
CDR3: CASRGDREDTGELFF
DNA: TGCGCCAGCAGAGGGGACAGGGAAGACACCGGGGAGCTGTTTTTT

J: TRBJ2-7
size: -
D: TRBD1
V: TRBV7-8
CDR3: CASSPRGQGVPHEQYF
DNA: TGTGCCAGCAGCCCCCGTGGACAGGGTGTCCCCCACGAGCAGTACTTC

J: TRBJ1-2
size: -
D: -
V: TRBV7-9
CDR3: CASSLWGANYGYTF
DNA: TGTGCCAGCAGCTTATGGGGCGCTAACTATGGCTACACCTTC

J: TRBJ2-3
size: -
D: TRBD2
V: TRBV15
CDR3: CATSRARGMTQYF
DNA: TGTGCCACCAGCAGAGCGCGGGGGATGACGCAGTATTTT

J: TRBJ2-5
size: once
D: TRBD1
V: TRBV19
CDR3: CASSRATGDGETQYF
DNA: TGTGCCAGTAGTAGGGCGACAGGGGACGGAGAGACCCAGTACTTC

J: TRBJ2-2
size: -
D: TRBD1
V: TRBV4-1
CDR3: CASTTYIPGTVGTGELFF
DNA: TGCGCCAGCACCACATATATTCCTGGGACAGTCGGGACCGGGGAGCTGTTTTTT

J: TRBJ2-2
size: -
D: TRBD2
V: TRBV27
CDR3: CASSPLAGENTGELFF
DNA: TGTGCCAGCAGTCCCCTAGCGGGAGAGAACACCGGGGAGCTGTTTTTT

J: TRBJ1-2
size: -
D: TRBD1
V: TRBV19
CDR3: CASSIRVGTAFNYGYTF
DNA: TGTGCCAGTAGTATAAGAGTCGGGACAGCCTTTAACTATGGCTACACCTTC

J: TRBJ2-7
size: -
D: TRBD1
V: TRBV5-4
CDR3: CASSLPDRGYEQYF
DNA: TGTGCCAGCAGCTTACCGGACAGGGGCTACGAGCAGTACTTC

J: TRBJ2-7
size: -
D: -
V: TRBV11-2
CDR3: CASSPTRTATNEQYF
DNA: TGTGCCAGCAGTCCAACCCGGACTGCAACTAACGAGCAGTACTTC

J: TRBJ1-2
size: -
D: -
V: TRBV4-1
CDR3: CASSQDRGTSTRSYGYTF
DNA: TGCGCCAGCAGCCAAGATCGGGGAACGTCAACGCGGAGCTATGGCTACACCTTC

J: TRBJ2-1
size: -
D: TRBD1
V: TRBV6-8
CDR3: CASILGGQGLPQSSYNEQFF
DNA: TGTGCCAGCATCCTAGGGGGACAGGGCCTACCCCAGAGCTCCTACAATGAGCAGTTCTTC

J: TRBJ1-3
size: -
D: -
V: TRBV19
CDR3: CASSFPLGNTIYF
DNA: TGTGCCAGTAGCTTCCCTTTGGGAAACACCATATATTTT

J: TRBJ1-5
size: -
D: -
V: TRBV5-1
CDR3: CASSLGELSNQPQHF
DNA: TGCGCCAGCAGCCTGGGGGAGTTAAGCAATCAGCCCCAGCATTTT

J: TRBJ2-2
size: -
D: -
V: TRBV9
CDR3: CASSPILRGSGELFF
DNA: TGTGCCAGCAGTCCTATCCTCAGAGGGTCCGGGGAGCTGTTTTTT

J: TRBJ1-4
size: -
D: -
V: TRBV11-2
CDR3: CASSFGRDNEKLFF
DNA: TGTGCCAGCAGCTTTGGACGGGATAATGAAAAACTGTTTTTT

J: TRBJ2-7
size: -
D: TRBD2
V: TRBV6-5
CDR3: CASRRTSGGVGEQYF
DNA: TGTGCCAGCAGGAGAACTAGCGGGGGGGTGGGAGAGCAGTACTTC

J: TRBJ2-7
size: -
D: TRBD2
V: TRBV18
CDR3: CASSPRTSGISYEQYF
DNA: TGTGCCAGCTCACCCCGGACTAGCGGGATCTCCTACGAGCAGTACTTC

J: TRBJ1-1
size: -
D: -
V: TRBV5-6
CDR3: CASSSNGRGGHTEAFF
DNA: TGTGCCAGCAGCTCCAATGGAAGGGGAGGGCACACTGAAGCTTTCTTT

J: TRBJ2-3
size: -
D: -
V: TRBV3-1/TRBV3-2
CDR3: CASSLQGFTDTQYF
DNA: TGTGCCAGCAGCCTCCAGGGTTTCACAGATACGCAGTATTTT

J: TRBJ2-5
size: -
D: -
V: TRBV20-1
CDR3: CSASSQETQYF
DNA: TGCAGTGCTAGCAGCCAAGAGACCCAGTACTTC

J: TRBJ1-6
size: -
D: -
V: TRBV5-4
CDR3: CASNYWTAFKRPLHF
DNA: TGTGCCAGCAACTATTGGACAGCATTCAAACGGCCCCTCCACTTT

J: TRBJ2-1
size: -
D: -
V: TRBV18
CDR3: CASSPRDIANSAAYNEQFF
DNA: TGTGCCAGCTCACCAAGGGACATCGCCAATTCTGCGGCCTACAATGAGCAGTTCTTC

J: TRBJ2-7
size: -
D: -
V: TRBV28
CDR3: CASSYRGRDKTGQYF
DNA: TGTGCCAGCAGTTACCGCGGACGGGACAAGACAGGGCAGTACTTC

J: TRBJ2-7
size: -
D: TRBD1
V: TRBV7-2
CDR3: CASRKGQGAYEQYF
DNA: TGTGCCAGCAGGAAGGGACAGGGGGCCTACGAGCAGTACTTC

J: TRBJ2-5
size: once
D: -
V: TRBV10-3
CDR3: CAISEGASGAETQYF
DNA: TGTGCCATCAGTGAGGGAGCCTCAGGGGCAGAGACCCAGTACTTC

J: TRBJ1-1
size: -
D: -
V: TRBV27
CDR3: CASSLGPGLRTEAFF
DNA: TGTGCCAGCAGTTTAGGTCCAGGGCTTCGGACTGAAGCTTTCTTT

J: TRBJ1-2
size: -
D: TRBD1
V: TRBV4-3
CDR3: CASSQPGTGELYGYTF
DNA: TGCGCCAGCAGCCAACCGGGGACAGGCGAACTTTATGGCTACACCTTC

J: TRBJ1-5
size: -
D: -
V: TRBV24-1
CDR3: CATSDAQGNPNQPQHF
DNA: TGTGCCACCAGTGACGCCCAGGGAAACCCCAATCAGCCCCAGCATTTT

J: TRBJ1-5
size: -
D: -
V: TRBV18
CDR3: CASSPKAGAGQPQHF
DNA: TGTGCCAGCTCACCTAAGGCAGGGGCAGGTCAGCCCCAGCATTTT

J: TRBJ1-5
size: few
D: -
V: TRBV28
CDR3: CASSAGGLYQPQHF
DNA: TGTGCCAGCAGTGCCGGAGGACTCTATCAGCCCCAGCATTTT

J: TRBJ1-2
size: -
D: TRBD1
V: TRBV6-5
CDR3: CASSPGTVVYGYTF
DNA: TGTGCCAGCAGTCCTGGGACAGTAGTCTATGGCTACACCTTC

J: TRBJ2-7
size: -
D: -
V: TRBV2
CDR3: CASSGPGAGTSAYEQYF
DNA: TGTGCCAGCAGTGGCCCAGGGGCCGGGACCTCAGCCTACGAGCAGTACTTC

J: TRBJ2-3
size: -
D: -
V: TRBV28
CDR3: CASKNYPTDTQYF
DNA: TGTGCCAGCAAGAACTACCCCACAGATACGCAGTATTTT

J: TRBJ2-3
size: -
D: TRBD2
V: TRBV19
CDR3: CASAGGEGDTQYF
DNA: TGTGCCAGTGCGGGGGGCGAGGGAGATACGCAGTATTTT

J: TRBJ2-5
size: -
D: -
V: TRBV7-9
CDR3: CASSPRRGGETQYF
DNA: TGTGCCAGCAGCCCACGGAGAGGGGGTGAGACCCAGTACTTC

J: TRBJ1-4
size: -
D: -
V: TRBV4-3
CDR3: CASSQGATNENRLFF
DNA: TGCGCCAGCAGCCAGGGGGCAACTAATGAAAATCGACTGTTTTTT

J: TRBJ1-5
size: -
D: TRBD1
V: TRBV30
CDR3: CAWSRDRGIGNSNQPQHF
DNA: TGTGCCTGGAGTAGGGACAGGGGCATCGGCAATAGCAATCAGCCCCAGCATTTT

J: TRBJ2-1
size: -
D: TRBD2
V: TRBV27
CDR3: CASSLGLPTYNEQFF
DNA: TGTGCCAGCAGTCTGGGACTACCGACCTACAATGAGCAGTTCTTC

J: TRBJ2-3
size: once
D: TRBD2
V: TRBV6-2/TRBV6-3
CDR3: CASSQGLAVTDTQYF
DNA: TGTGCCAGCAGTCAAGGACTAGCGGTAACAGATACGCAGTATTTT

J: TRBJ2-1
size: -
D: TRBD2
V: TRBV5-1
CDR3: CASSLAPSGRNEQFF
DNA: TGCGCCAGCAGCTTGGCCCCTAGCGGGAGAAATGAGCAGTTCTTC

J: TRBJ2-7
size: -
D: TRBD1
V: TRBV7-8
CDR3: CASSPSRGPSIYEQYF
DNA: TGTGCCAGCAGCCCCAGTAGGGGGCCATCAATTTACGAGCAGTACTTC

J: TRBJ1-2
size: -
D: TRBD1
V: TRBV9
CDR3: CASSVETGGSGYTF
DNA: TGTGCCAGCAGCGTAGAGACAGGGGGCTCTGGCTACACCTTC

J: TRBJ1-2
size: -
D: TRBD1
V: TRBV30
CDR3: CAWSVPGAGGGYGYTF
DNA: TGTGCCTGGAGTGTACCAGGGGCAGGGGGCGGCTATGGCTACACCTTC

J: TRBJ2-5
size: once
D: TRBD2
V: TRBV12-5
CDR3: CASGASGRFETQYF
DNA: TGTGCTAGTGGTGCCAGCGGGAGATTCGAGACCCAGTACTTC

J: TRBJ2-2
size: -
D: TRBD2
V: TRBV6-6
CDR3: CASSSPGLAGSGELFF
DNA: TGTGCCAGCAGTTCACCGGGACTAGCGGGGTCCGGGGAGCTGTTTTTT

J: TRBJ2-7
size: -
D: TRBD2
V: TRBV30
CDR3: CAWGSGVGPSYEQYF
DNA: TGTGCCTGGGGGAGCGGGGTTGGTCCCTCCTACGAGCAGTACTTC

J: TRBJ2-2
size: once
D: TRBD2
V: TRBV7-6
CDR3: CASSLVTSGRSNTGELFF
DNA: TGTGCCAGCAGCTTAGTTACTAGCGGGAGGTCGAACACCGGGGAGCTGTTTTTT

J: TRBJ1-5
size: -
D: -
V: TRBV7-2
CDR3: CASSDSLNQPQHF
DNA: TGTGCCAGCAGCGACAGTCTCAATCAGCCCCAGCATTTT

J: TRBJ2-7
size: once
D: -
V: TRBV23-1
CDR3: CASSPLQGSSYEQYF
DNA: TGCGCCAGCAGTCCCCTCCAGGGCAGCTCCTACGAGCAGTACTTC

J: TRBJ2-1
size: -
D: -
V: TRBV7-3
CDR3: CASSPTVSGEQFF
DNA: TGTGCCAGCAGCCCAACAGTATCAGGGGAGCAGTTCTTC

J: TRBJ2-1
size: -
D: TRBD2
V: TRBV28
CDR3: CASSLPAAGAYNEQFF
DNA: TGTGCCAGCAGTTTACCCGCAGCGGGAGCTTACAATGAGCAGTTCTTC

J: TRBJ2-7
size: -
D: TRBD1
V: TRBV5-1
CDR3: CASSEQTGVYEQYF
DNA: TGCGCCAGCAGCGAGCAAACAGGGGTATACGAGCAGTACTTC

J: TRBJ2-2
size: once
D: TRBD1
V: TRBV30
CDR3: CAWGTDPNTGELFF
DNA: TGTGCCTGGGGGACAGACCCGAACACCGGGGAGCTGTTTTTT

J: TRBJ2-3
size: once
D: -
V: TRBV19
CDR3: CASSIAGPSTDTQYF
DNA: TGTGCCAGTAGTATCGCAGGGCCCAGCACAGATACGCAGTATTTT